A single sample gave rise to the 5 T cell receptor beta chains below, sequenced in a study of graft-versus-host responses after intestinal transplantation. Only in-frame clones appear in the TCRdb table, and some are missing; sequencing was by immunoSEQ multiplex PCR. Of 13,000 to 15,000 clones listed, approximately 30% are singletons. Sample: alloreactive CD4+ T cells from a mixed lymphocyte reaction culture, taken before intestinal transplant. The subset was: CFSE-low proliferating T cells sorted from roughly six-day pre-transplant mixed lymphocyte reaction (GvH or HvG direction). The receptors come from a human patient who received an intestinal transplant.

The V gene is TRBV4-3, the J gene TRBJ2-1; D uncertain. From germline, CDR1 is LGHNA and CDR2 YSLEER. CDR3 length: 14 amino acids. V dropped 3 bases and J dropped 2 bases, with 8 bases sitting between them. CDR3 loop: CASSHRSPYNEQFF. As DNA, the CDR3 is TGCGCCAGCAGCCACCGTTCCCCCTACAATGAGCAGTTCTTC.

This clone turned up a few times. The V gene is TRBV7-3, the J gene TRBJ2-2; 9 bases match TRBD2. Germline V gene sequence: CDR1 SGHTA, CDR2 FQGTGA. The CDR3 runs to 15 residues. The V segment lost 3 bases and the J segment 4 bases; nucleotides outside the gene matches: 3. The DNA for the CDR3 is TGTGCCAGCAGCTTGAGCGGGAGGTTCACCGGGGAGCTGTTTTTT. Its protein is CASSLSGRFTGELFF.

V gene TRBV18 combines with J gene TRBJ1-4; D uncertain. The V gene lost 8 bases and the J gene lost 4 bases, with 8 bases spanning the gap. Germline V CDR1 and CDR2: KGHSH, LQKENI. The CDR3 runs 12 residues. The CDR3 protein is CASQNINEKLFF. The CDR3 nucleotides read TGTGCCAGCCAGAATATTAATGAAAAACTGTTTTTT.

This chain links TRBV25-1 with TRBJ2-1, with 12 bases matching TRBD2. This CDR3 region has 16 residues. V shed 3 bases, J shed 6 bases, and the junction held 6 bases outside the gene matches. Per germline, CDR1 MGHDK and CDR2 SYGVNS. In DNA form, the CDR3 reads TGTGCCAGCAGTGACCCTGGACTAGCGGGACTCAATGAGCAGTTCTTC. Translating it yields CASSDPGLAGLNEQFF.

This clone was counted between two and nine times. V and J are TRBV5-1 and TRBJ2-2; tentative D call: TRBD1 (6 bases). With 2 bases removed from V and 6 bases from J, the gap between germline ends came to 11 bases. CDR1 and CDR2 from the germline V gene are SGHRS and YFSETQ. This CDR3 region has 14 residues. This CDR3 reads CASSLIQGSGELFF. DNA of the CDR3: TGCGCCAGCAGCTTAATACAGGGCTCCGGGGAGCTGTTTTTT.